A selection of T cell receptor beta chains follows, all from one sample in a study of PD-1 blockade in classical Hodgkin lymphoma. Sequencing was performed with immunoSEQ multiplex PCR; in TCRdb, only in-frame clones are kept and a portion is missing. The top ten clones hold 20% to 25% of a sample with fewer than 30,000 clones, 75% to 90% of them seen once. This material consisted of peripheral blood mononuclear cells (PBMCs), taken before the second cycle of nivolumab. Source of these receptors: a human donor with classical Hodgkin lymphoma. CDR3s include the opening cysteine and the closing phenylalanine or tryptophan. The order of the fields is V gene, J gene, clone size, D gene, CDR3 DNA, CDR3 protein. D genes are given only for firm matches. Clone sizes are given selectively: once, few, many, or a class where the clone is expanded.

TRBV5-1	TRBJ2-3	once	TRBD2	TGCGCCAGCAGCGGGGGACTAGCGGAGTTCACAGATACGCAGTATTTT	CASSGGLAEFTDTQYF
TRBV6-4	TRBJ2-3	-	-	TGTGCCAGCAGTGACTCGGGGCGCACAGATACGCAGTATTTT	CASSDSGRTDTQYF
TRBV7-9	TRBJ1-6	once	-	TGTGCCAGCAGCTCAGGGGCTTATAATTCACCCCTCCACTTT	CASSSGAYNSPLHF
TRBV11-3	TRBJ1-1	few	-	TGTGCCAGCAGCTTAGGGGCTGCTGAAGCTTTCTTT	CASSLGAAEAFF
TRBV4-3	TRBJ1-1	-	-	TGCGCCAGCCGGGACACTACGAACACTGAAGCTTTCTTT	CASRDTTNTEAFF
TRBV6-4	TRBJ1-1	-	TRBD1	TGTGCCAGCCGAGGGACAGACATGAACACTGAAGCTTTCTTT	CASRGTDMNTEAFF
TRBV11-3	TRBJ2-3	-	TRBD2	TGTGCCAGCAGCTTTGGACGGGGGGGCGATACGCAGTATTTT	CASSFGRGGDTQYF
TRBV30	TRBJ2-5	-	-	TGTGCCTGGAGTGCGAGGATGGGAGAGACCCAGTACTTC	CAWSARMGETQYF
TRBV5-5	TRBJ2-1	-	-	TGTGCCAGCAGCTTTAGCGACTACAATGAGCAGTTCTTC	CASSFSDYNEQFF
TRBV19	TRBJ1-1	-	-	TGTGCCAGTAGCCAGGGCTTGAACACTGAAGCTTTCTTT	CASSQGLNTEAFF
TRBV6-5	TRBJ2-7	-	-	TGTGCCAGCAGTTACCAGGGGACCTACGAGCAGTACTTC	CASSYQGTYEQYF
TRBV5-6	TRBJ1-1	-	TRBD1	TGTGCCAGCAGCTTGGGGCAGGGGGGCACTGAAGCTTTCTTT	CASSLGQGGTEAFF
TRBV19	TRBJ2-3	-	TRBD2	TGTGCCAGTAGTAAACTAGCGGGGGGGACAGATACGCAGTATTTT	CASSKLAGGTDTQYF
TRBV19	TRBJ1-2	-	-	TGTGCCAGTAGTATAGGACAGTCTCCCTATGGCTACACCTTC	CASSIGQSPYGYTF
TRBV9	TRBJ1-1	-	-	TGTGCCAGCAGCGTAGGTCCCAGGGTTGGTGAAGCTTTCTTT	CASSVGPRVGEAFF
TRBV19	TRBJ2-1	-	-	TGTGCCAGTAGTATAGGAGTCAGCGGACATGGGAATGAGCAGTTCTTC	CASSIGVSGHGNEQFF
TRBV4-3	TRBJ2-7	medium-sized	-	TGCGCCAGCAGCCAAGATAGAGAGCTCCGCTACGAGCAGTACTTC	CASSQDRELRYEQYF
TRBV7-9	TRBJ2-1	-	TRBD2	TGTGCCAGCAGCCTTAGCGGGAGGACCTACAATGAGCAGTTCTTC	CASSLSGRTYNEQFF
TRBV14	TRBJ2-6	-	-	TGTGCCAGCAGCCCTCTAGGGGTGTACGGGGCCAACGTCCTGACTTTC	CASSPLGVYGANVLTF
TRBV29-1	TRBJ2-1	-	-	TGCAGCGATAGAGCGGGCAGCTCCTACAATGAGCAGTTCTTC	CSDRAGSSYNEQFF
TRBV6-5	TRBJ1-2	-	-	TGTGCCAGCAGTTACCACAGGGACTCGGGTGGCTACACCTTC	CASSYHRDSGGYTF
TRBV18	TRBJ1-2	once	-	TGTGCCAGCTCACCAGCAGGGACCCAGACTAACTATGGCTACACCTTC	CASSPAGTQTNYGYTF